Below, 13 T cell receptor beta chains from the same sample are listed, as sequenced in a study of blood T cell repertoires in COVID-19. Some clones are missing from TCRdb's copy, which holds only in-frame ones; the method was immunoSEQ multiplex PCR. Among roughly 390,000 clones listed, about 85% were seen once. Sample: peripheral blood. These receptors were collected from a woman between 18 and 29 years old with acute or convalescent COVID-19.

The CDR3 nucleotides are TGCGCCAGCAGCCAAGTAAGCGAGAACACTGAAGCTTTCTTT. Protein product: CASSQVSENTEAFF. This sequence joins TRBV4-1 and TRBJ1-1, with D unresolved. V was shortened by 1 base and J by 1 base, with 7 bases between the two germline ends. Looked up from germline, CDR1 is MGHRA and CDR2 is YSYEKL. The CDR3 sequence is 14 residues long.

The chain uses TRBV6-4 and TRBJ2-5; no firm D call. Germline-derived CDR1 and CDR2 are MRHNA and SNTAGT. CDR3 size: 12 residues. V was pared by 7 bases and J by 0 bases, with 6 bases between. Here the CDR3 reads CASTQYQETQYF. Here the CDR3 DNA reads TGTGCCAGCACACAGTACCAAGAGACCCAGTACTTC.

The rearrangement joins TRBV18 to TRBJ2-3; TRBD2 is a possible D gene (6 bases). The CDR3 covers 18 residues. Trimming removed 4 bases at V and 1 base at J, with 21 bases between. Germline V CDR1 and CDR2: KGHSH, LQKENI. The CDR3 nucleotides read TGTGCCAGCTCACAATCGCCCCTAGCGATTACTGGCACAGATACGCAGTATTTT. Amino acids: CASSQSPLAITGTDTQYF.

The CDR3 here is CATSDGTSGVVAGELFF. Here the CDR3 DNA reads TGTGCCACCAGTGATGGGACTAGCGGTGTGGTGGCCGGGGAGCTGTTTTTT. This chain uses TRBV24-1 with TRBJ2-2; 11 nucleotides match TRBD2. CDR1 is KGHDR, CDR2 SFDVKD, per germline. The CDR3 length is 17 residues. With 3 bases clipped from V and 6 bases from J, the junction kept 8 bases outside the gene matches.

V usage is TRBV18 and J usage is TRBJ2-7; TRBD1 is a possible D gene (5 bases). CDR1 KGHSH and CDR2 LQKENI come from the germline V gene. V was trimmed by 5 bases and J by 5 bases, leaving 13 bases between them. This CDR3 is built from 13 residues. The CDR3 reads CASSKGKGDEQYF. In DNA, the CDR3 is TGTGCCAGCTCAAAGGGGAAAGGCGACGAGCAGTACTTC.

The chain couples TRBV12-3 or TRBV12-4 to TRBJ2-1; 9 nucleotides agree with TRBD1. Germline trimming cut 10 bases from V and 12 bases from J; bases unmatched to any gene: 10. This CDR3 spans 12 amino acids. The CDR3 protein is CATQTGGYGQFF. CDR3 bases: TGTGCCACGCAGACAGGGGGGTATGGGCAGTTCTTC.

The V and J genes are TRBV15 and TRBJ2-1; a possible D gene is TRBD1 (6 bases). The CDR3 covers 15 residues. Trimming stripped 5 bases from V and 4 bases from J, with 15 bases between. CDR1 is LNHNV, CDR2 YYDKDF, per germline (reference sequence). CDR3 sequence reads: CATSFETGEYNEQFF. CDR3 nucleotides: TGTGCCACCAGCTTCGAGACAGGTGAATACAATGAGCAGTTCTTC.

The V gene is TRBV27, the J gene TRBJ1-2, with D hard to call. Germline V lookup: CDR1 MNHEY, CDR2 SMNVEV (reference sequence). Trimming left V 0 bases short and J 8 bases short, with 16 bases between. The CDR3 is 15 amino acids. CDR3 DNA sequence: TGTGCCAGCAGTTTATCCCCCAGACTTGAATTCGGCTACACCTTC. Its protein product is CASSLSPRLEFGYTF.

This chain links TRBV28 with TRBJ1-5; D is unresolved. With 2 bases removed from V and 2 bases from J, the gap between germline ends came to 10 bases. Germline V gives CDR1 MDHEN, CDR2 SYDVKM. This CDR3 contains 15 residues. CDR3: CASSLPPSGNQPQHF. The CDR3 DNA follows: TGTGCCAGCAGTTTACCCCCGTCTGGCAATCAGCCCCAGCATTTT.

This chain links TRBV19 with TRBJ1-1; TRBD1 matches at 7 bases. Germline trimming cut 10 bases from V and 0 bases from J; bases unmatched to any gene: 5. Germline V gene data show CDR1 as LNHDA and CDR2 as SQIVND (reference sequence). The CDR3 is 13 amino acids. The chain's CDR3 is CATMGQLNTEAFF. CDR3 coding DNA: TGTGCCACCATGGGACAGCTGAACACTGAAGCTTTCTTT.

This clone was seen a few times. CDR3 DNA: TGTGCCAGCACTAACCGGCGGCTACATGGCTACACCTTC. It codes for CASTNRRLHGYTF. This chain connects TRBV6-6 to TRBJ1-2, with D unclear. The V end was cut by 7 bases, the J end by 6 bases, with 15 bases between. CDR1 MNHNY and CDR2 SVGAGI come from the germline V gene (reference sequence). The CDR3 contains 13 residues.

The CDR3 DNA reads TGTGCCAGCAGCTTATTTTCACTAGCGGGGGACTCTGGGGCCAACGTCCTGACTTTC. Its translation: CASSLFSLAGDSGANVLTF. J is TRBJ2-6 and V is TRBV7-3; 11 bases agree with TRBD2. This CDR3 spans 19 amino acids. V gave up 2 bases and J gave up 0 bases; unmatched junction bases: 6. The germline V gene has CDR1 SGHTA and CDR2 FQGTGA.

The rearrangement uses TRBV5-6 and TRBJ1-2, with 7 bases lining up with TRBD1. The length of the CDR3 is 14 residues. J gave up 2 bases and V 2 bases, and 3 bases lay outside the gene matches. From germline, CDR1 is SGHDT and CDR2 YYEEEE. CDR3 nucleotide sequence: TGTGCCAGCAGCTTCGACAGGGCGAACTATGGCTACACCTTC. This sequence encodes CASSFDRANYGYTF.